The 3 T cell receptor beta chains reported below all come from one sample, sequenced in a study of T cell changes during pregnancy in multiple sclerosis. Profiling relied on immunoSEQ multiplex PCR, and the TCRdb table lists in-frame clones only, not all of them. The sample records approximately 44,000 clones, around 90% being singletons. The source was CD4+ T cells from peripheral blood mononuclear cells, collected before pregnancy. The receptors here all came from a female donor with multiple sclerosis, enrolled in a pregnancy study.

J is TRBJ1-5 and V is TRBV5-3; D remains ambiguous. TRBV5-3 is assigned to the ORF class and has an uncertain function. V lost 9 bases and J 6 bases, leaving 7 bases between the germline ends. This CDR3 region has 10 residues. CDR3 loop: CATRGQPQHF. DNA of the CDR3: TGTGCCACCCGGGGTCAGCCCCAGCATTTT.

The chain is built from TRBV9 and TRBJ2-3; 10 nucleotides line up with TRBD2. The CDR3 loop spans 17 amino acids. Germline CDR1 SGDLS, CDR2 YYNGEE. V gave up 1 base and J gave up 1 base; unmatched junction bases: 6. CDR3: CASSVRSGGAGTDTQYF. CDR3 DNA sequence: TGTGCCAGCAGCGTAAGAAGCGGGGGGGCTGGCACAGATACGCAGTATTTT.

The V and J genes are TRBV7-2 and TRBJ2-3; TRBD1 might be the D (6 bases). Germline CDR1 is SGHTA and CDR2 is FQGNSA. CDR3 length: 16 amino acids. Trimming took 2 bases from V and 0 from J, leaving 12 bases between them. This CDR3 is CASSLRWQGSTDTQYF. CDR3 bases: TGTGCCAGCAGCTTAAGGTGGCAGGGGAGCACAGATACGCAGTATTTT.